This TCR beta chain was sequenced during a study of metastatic and nonmetastatic thyroid tumors. This clone was detected ten times or more. Nobody among the patients had been given any treatment before thyroid surgery. Germline CDR1 reads SGHAT; CDR2 reads FQNNGV. The V and J ends lost 5 bases and 3 bases, in that order; junction bases with no gene match: 7. There are 16 residues in the CDR3. MiXCR reprocessed the PCR reads for TCRdb. The table shows tens of thousands of clones, with about 16% occurring only once. This receptor was identified in a female donor with papillary thyroid cancer or a benign thyroid nodule (not recorded which). Some clones in this sample may be carry-over from other donors' samples. The genes are TRBV11-2 and TRBJ2-1; 10 bases line up with TRBD2. Material: blood. The CDR3 spells CASSQSLAGGYNEQFF. The CDR3 coding sequence is TGTGCCAGCAGCCAGTCCTTAGCGGGGGGCTACAATGAGCAGTTCTTC. Full variable domain (remainder filled in from reference TRBV11-2 and TRBJ2-1): EAGVAQSPRYKIIEKRQSVAFWCNPISGHATLYWYQQILGQGPKLLIQFQNNGVVDDSQLPKDRFSAERLKGVDSTLKIQPAKLEDSAVYLCASSQSLAGGYNEQFFGPGTRLTVL.